This TCR beta chain stems from a study of T cell responses to AZD1222 COVID-19 vaccine. Overall study findings and caveats: Repertoires were collected only later (after the peak T cell response had occurred).

With respect to this clone: What it binds is unknown.

Germline assignment: CDR1 SGHVS and CDR2 FQNEAQ. With 4 bases removed from V and 2 bases from J, the gap between germline ends came to 20 bases. The CDR3 sequence is 18 residues long. Only in-frame clones appear in the TCRdb table, and some are missing; sequencing was by immunoSEQ multiplex PCR. The repertoire has 100,000 or so clones, about nine tenths of them found once; the top ten carry 4% to 5%. The sequence derives from an adult in good health. The chain has TRBV7-8 and TRBJ1-4; a possible D gene is TRBD1 (6 bases). Sequencing used peripheral blood, obtained on day 0 of AZD1222 vaccination. CDR3 DNA sequence: TGTGCCAGCAGCTCTACGGGGAAGGGGGGTTTGACTAATGAAAAACTGTTTTTT. Protein sequence: CASSSTGKGGLTNEKLFF.